The clone carrying this T cell receptor (beta chain) was counted a few times. Using unique molecular identifiers, the investigators prepared the TCRbeta library. MiXCR was run by TCRdb on the PCR reads, yielding one entry per CDR3 protein. The table has roughly 500,000 distinct CDR3 sequences, about 12% seen once. This entry is derived from a study of T-cell reconstitution after alpha-beta-depleted transplantation in children. This receptor was taken from a human donor who donated a stem cell graft to a child with combined immunodeficiency. The material was PBMCs from the stem cell graft donor, obtained from the stem cell graft.

CDR3 in amino acids: CAISGDWVGNQPQHF. CDR3 DNA: TGTGCCATCAGTGGAGACTGGGTAGGCAATCAGCCCCAGCATTTT. The V call is TRBV10-3, the J call TRBJ1-5; D remains ambiguous. Germline CDR1 and CDR2: ENHRY and SYGVKD. CDR3 length: 15 residues. Trimming left V 4 bases short and J 2 bases short, with 12 bases between.